Given below is one T cell receptor (beta chain) in context. The antigen remains unidentified. The data are from a study of OX40 agonist ivuxolimab in advanced cancers. Study context: A male proportion of over 70% was recorded, with mean age approximately 57 years and range about 20 to 79. Study findings and constraints: Mean expanded clone counts were higher in CD8+ than CD4+ T cells.

The table came from immunoSEQ multiplex PCR; TCRdb's copy has only in-frame clones and leaves some out. The sample has roughly 70,000 clones, approximately 80% seen once. In germline, CDR1 is LNHDA, CDR2 SQIVND (reference sequence). This CDR3 comprises 12 residues. Trimming took 8 bases from V and 0 from J, leaving 4 bases between them. The rearrangement uses TRBV19 and TRBJ1-4; D is unclear. The source of this sequence is an adult with an advanced solid tumor such as melanoma, head and neck, liver or kidney cancer. The material sequenced was CD4+ or CD8+ T cells sorted from blood, taken in a trial of the OX40 agonist ivuxolimab. The CDR3 spells CASSATNEKLFF. The DNA for the CDR3 is TGTGCCAGTTCTGCAACTAATGAAAAACTGTTTTTT.